Here is one T cell receptor (beta chain) with its context. What it binds is not known. The sample comes from a study of T-cell reconstitution after alpha-beta-depleted transplantation in children. Study-wide results and caveats: High day-60 TCRbeta diversity in some patients came from surviving recipient T cells and thymic progenitors. Approximately two months post-transplant, alpha-beta T cells reportedly originated from several hundred expanded graft clones.

TCRbeta library construction was performed incorporating unique molecular identifiers. Each CDR3 protein gets one entry after TCRdb re-called the PCR reads with MiXCR. The repertoire holds roughly 790,000 distinct CDR3 sequences, with roughly 16% as singletons. This material consisted of PBMCs, mostly from graft donor cells, taken 360 days after TCRalphabeta/CD19-depleted stem cell transplant. This clonotype was sampled from a male patient between 10 and 17 years old who had a stem cell transplant for acute lymphoblastic leukemia, so the T cells may come from the graft donor.

The CDR3 DNA is TGTGCCAGCAGTCCCGCCCTCCTAGCGGGAGTTGTGAACGAGCAGTACTTC. The encoded protein is CASSPALLAGVVNEQYF. V and J are TRBV27 and TRBJ2-7; TRBD2 matches at 10 bases. Germline-derived CDR1 and CDR2 are MNHEY and SMNVEV (reference sequence). The CDR3 sequence is 17 residues long. V lost 5 bases, J lost 5 bases, and 15 bases stayed unmatched.